These T cell receptor beta chains were read from a single sample in a study of blood T cells in healthy people across ages. From the 5' RACE reads, TCRdb called clonotypes with MiXCR, one entry per CDR3 protein. The sample records 1 million or so distinct CDR3 sequences, under 30% being singletons. The sample was also reused in another study, on T cells of mothers and their children.

The specimen sequenced was blood. These receptors came from a girl aged 2 to 10 in good health. CDR3s leave out the opening cysteine and the closing phenylalanine or tryptophan. Part of the rows lack a size; the others show once, few, many or a class for expanded clones.

12 | TRBV14 | few | ASSQAKQLDLAF
11 | TRBV24-1 | NA | AAGGLHYNEQF
12 | TRBV20-1 | NA | SAREQGWNYGYT
11 | TRBV3-1 | few | ASFRLHTDTQY
11 | TRBV24-1 | few | ATSDVGNQPQH
11 | TRBV7-9 | NA | ASTLFQGHEQY
14 | TRBV7-2 | NA | ASSLAGRGSTDTQY
12 | TRBV20-1 | once | SARGVSEDTEAF
15 | TRBV4-1 | few | ASSQRLAGGDTGELF
15 | TRBV20-1 | NA | SARDGAYGGSTDTQY
9 | TRBV19 | few | ASLFANEQF
11 | TRBV29-1 | few | SAASKLTDTQY
16 | TRBV27 | few | ASSLGDSSRYTNEKLF
12 | TRBV6-5 | NA | ASSTGPSNYEQY
12 | TRBV11-2 | NA | ASSVVSENTEAF
13 | TRBV27 | once | ASSFKEGGAGKAF
11 | TRBV6-5 | NA | ASSYGQRYGYT
13 | TRBV7-9 | NA | ASSTIQGVTDTQY
12 | TRBV6-1 | NA | ASNWTPSSYEQY
12 | TRBV2 | few | ASEGGGGVETQY
16 | TRBV12-3/TRBV12-4 | NA | ASSPWTGRSLSTDTQY
12 | TRBV29-1 | few | SVDPQGVANEQF
11 | TRBV20-1 | NA | SAIASGAGELF
14 | TRBV4-1 | NA | ASSQEREGPSETQY
13 | TRBV5-1 | NA | ASREAGTYTDAQY